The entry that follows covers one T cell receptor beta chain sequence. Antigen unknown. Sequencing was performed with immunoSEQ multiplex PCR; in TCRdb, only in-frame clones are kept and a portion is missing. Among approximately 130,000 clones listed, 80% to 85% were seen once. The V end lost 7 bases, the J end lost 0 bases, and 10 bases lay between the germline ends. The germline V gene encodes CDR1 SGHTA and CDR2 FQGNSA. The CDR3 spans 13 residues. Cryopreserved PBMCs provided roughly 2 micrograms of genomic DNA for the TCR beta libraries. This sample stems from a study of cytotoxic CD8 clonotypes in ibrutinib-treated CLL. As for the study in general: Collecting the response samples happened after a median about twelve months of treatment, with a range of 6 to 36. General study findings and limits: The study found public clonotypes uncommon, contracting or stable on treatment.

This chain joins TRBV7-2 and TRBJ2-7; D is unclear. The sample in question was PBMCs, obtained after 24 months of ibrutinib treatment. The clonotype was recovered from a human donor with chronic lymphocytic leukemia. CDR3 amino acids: CASTRTASYEQYF. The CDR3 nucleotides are TGTGCCAGCACCCGGACCGCCTCCTACGAGCAGTACTTC.